The clone carrying this T cell receptor (beta chain) showed up many times. MiXCR, applied by TCRdb to the RT-PCR reads, yields one record per CDR3 protein. The sample has under 200,000 distinct CDR3 sequences; approximately 30% are singletons. The source of the sample is a study of patients and donors after allogeneic stem cell transplantation. The clonotype comes from a human donor who was either an allogeneic HSCT recipient or a stem cell or donor lymphocyte infusion donor (not recorded which). It is not recorded whose cells these are; they may come from a transplant donor. Sequenced material: blood, either unsorted or a sorted T cell fraction (not recorded which).

In DNA, the CDR3 is TGTGCCAGCAGCCTCGGAGGGGGCGCATTCCAGCCCCAGCATTTT. The encoded protein is CASSLGGGAFQPQHF. The chain links TRBV3-1 to TRBJ1-5, with TRBD1 matching 7 bases. The V gene's germline CDR1 is LGHDT and CDR2 YNNKEL (reference sequence). V was pared by 4 bases and J by 7 bases, with 10 bases of the junction left unmatched. There are 15 residues in the CDR3. The variable domain in full, with the rest retrieved from reference TRBV3-1 and TRBJ1-5, is DTAVSQTPKYLVTQMGNDKSIKCEQNLGHDTMYWYKQDSKKFLKIMFSYNNKELIINETVPNRFSPKSPDKAHLNLHINSLELGDSAVYFCASSLGGGAFQPQHFGDGTRLSIL.